The 27 T cell receptor beta chains below were found in one sample sequenced in a study of cytomegalovirus exposure and HLA in healthy donors (dated by TCRdb to the late 2010s). Library generation was performed with the immunoSEQ multiplex PCR assay. For the multiplex PCR, a mixture combining 60 forward primers for TCR Vbeta segments and 13 reverse primers for TCR Jbeta segments was used. TCRdb stores this immuneACCESS table with in-frame sequences only. Part of the clones is absent; in the studies checked, under half of the shortfall reflects unresolved V genes, and no reason is known for the rest. The sample table contains approximately 160,000 clones; only one count was recorded for 77% of them. Clones ranked in the top ten supply roughly 2.6% of the sample. What was sequenced was PBMCs. The receptors shown here come from a woman aged 40 to 49 in good health and CMV-seropositive.

This chain links TRBV5-1 with TRBJ2-6; D gene unclear. The length of the CDR3 is 16 residues. CDR1 and CDR2 (germline): SGHRS, YFSETQ. V gave up 1 base and J gave up 0 bases, with 8 bases separating them. CDR3 region: CASSLPGNSGANVLTF. The CDR3 bases are TGCGCCAGCAGCTTGCCAGGTAACTCTGGGGCCAACGTCCTGACTTTC.

The J gene is TRBJ2-7, the V gene TRBV27; 9 nucleotides agree with TRBD1. The CDR3 runs to 15 residues. V lost 6 bases, J lost 2 bases, and 8 bases stayed unmatched. Germline CDR1 is MNHEY and CDR2 is SMNVEV (reference sequence). The CDR3 here is CASRRPGQGTYEQYF. In DNA form, the CDR3 reads TGTGCCAGCAGACGGCCGGGACAGGGCACCTACGAGCAGTACTTC.

V is TRBV2 and J is TRBJ1-3; 8 bases are shared with TRBD1. Trimming at V came to 6 bases and at J to 2 bases, leaving 6 bases not matched to a gene. The CDR3 runs 15 residues. Germline V lookup: CDR1 SNHLY, CDR2 FYNNEI. CDR3 sequence reads: CASSGDRTPGNTIYF. The CDR3 DNA sequence: TGTGCCAGCAGCGGGGACAGGACCCCTGGAAACACCATATATTTT.

The chain joins TRBV9 to TRBJ1-2, with 8 bases fitting TRBD1. Looked up from germline, CDR1 is SGDLS and CDR2 is YYNGEE. V trimming: 3 bases; J trimming: 6 bases; junction bases outside the gene matches: 1. The CDR3 is 12 residues long. The CDR3 nucleotides are TGTGCCAGCAGCGCGACAGGGGATGGCTACACCTTC. Translating it yields CASSATGDGYTF.

The chain joins TRBV2 to TRBJ2-7, with D possibly being TRBD1 (5 bases). The CDR3 covers 12 residues. Trimming pared 6 bases from V and 3 bases from J, leaving 9 bases between. Germline CDR1 SNHLY, CDR2 FYNNEI. The CDR3 here is CASSLTDYEQYF. For the CDR3, the DNA is TGTGCCAGCAGCCTGACAGACTACGAGCAGTACTTC.

This sequence joins TRBV9 and TRBJ2-4; 8 positions agree with TRBD2. CDR1 and CDR2 from the germline V gene are SGDLS and YYNGEE. CDR3 length: 14 amino acids. V was clipped by 3 bases and J by 5 bases; unmatched bases: 4. CDR3 DNA: TGTGCCAGCAGCGCAACTAGCGGTCAAAACATTCAGTACTTC. This translates into CASSATSGQNIQYF.

This clone was detected a few times. This chain uses TRBV28 with TRBJ1-2; D is ambiguous. V was cut by 5 bases and J by 1 base, with 11 bases left in between. The germline CDR1 and CDR2 sequences are MDHEN and SYDVKM. The CDR3 runs to 14 residues. This chain's CDR3 is CASSPSGYNYGYTF. As DNA, the CDR3 is TGTGCCAGCAGTCCGTCAGGTTATAACTATGGCTACACCTTC.

Only a few counts were recorded for this clone. The gene calls are TRBV19 and TRBJ2-3; D might be TRBD2 (5 bases). Germline CDR1 LNHDA, CDR2 SQIVND (reference sequence). Trimming removed 4 bases from V and 0 bases from J, with 5 bases in between. CDR3 length: 13 residues. Written as DNA, the CDR3 is TGTGCCAGTAGTAGCGGGAGCACAGATACGCAGTATTTT. It encodes CASSSGSTDTQYF.

This CDR3 reads CASSYGQTNNEQFF. The CDR3 bases are TGTGCCAGCAGTTATGGACAGACCAACAATGAGCAGTTCTTC. This chain uses TRBV6-5 with TRBJ2-1, with D perhaps matching TRBD1 (6 bases). Germline V CDR1 and CDR2: MNHEY, SVGAGI. This CDR3 has 14 residues. Trimming cost V 3 bases and J 5 bases, with 11 bases left between them.

The gene calls are TRBV19 and TRBJ1-3; no clear D. The CDR3 sequence is 15 residues long. With 2 bases removed from V and 0 bases from J, the gap between germline ends came to 8 bases. Germline-derived CDR1 and CDR2 are LNHDA and SQIVND (reference sequence). The CDR3 loop reads CASSIPRNSGNTIYF. CDR3 DNA: TGTGCCAGTAGTATACCCAGGAACTCTGGAAACACCATATATTTT.

V is TRBV7-2 and J is TRBJ2-5, with 8 bases matching TRBD2. The CDR3 loop spans 15 amino acids. Per the germline V gene, CDR1 is SGHTA and CDR2 is FQGNSA. Germline trimming cut 2 bases from V and 2 bases from J; bases unmatched to any gene: 4. This chain's CDR3 is CASSLQLAVQETQYF. In DNA form, the CDR3 reads TGTGCCAGCAGCTTACAACTAGCGGTGCAAGAGACCCAGTACTTC.

The chain joins TRBV7-2 to TRBJ2-2; the match to TRBD2 covers 8 bases. The V gene's germline CDR1 is SGHTA and CDR2 FQGNSA. J was trimmed by 3 bases and V by 2 bases; bases with no gene match: 5. This CDR3 has 16 residues. The CDR3: CASSLRSGSDTGELFF. The CDR3 DNA is TGTGCCAGCAGCTTAAGGAGCGGGAGTGACACCGGGGAGCTGTTTTTT.

V and J are TRBV5-1 and TRBJ1-6, with D unresolved. The V end was cut by 4 bases, the J end by 6 bases, with 14 bases between. CDR3 length equals 15 residues. Per the germline V gene, CDR1 is SGHRS and CDR2 is YFSETQ. Written as DNA, the CDR3 is TGCGCCAGCAGCCCCGGTACAGCCACTAATTCACCCCTCCACTTT. Its protein is CASSPGTATNSPLHF.

This chain uses TRBV29-1 with TRBJ2-6; maybe TRBD1 (6 bases). V lost 5 bases to trimming and J lost 2 bases, with 16 bases between them. This CDR3 is 16 amino acids long. Germline CDR1 reads SQVTM; CDR2 reads ANQGSEA. This CDR3 reads CSVWVTGSTGANVLTF. The CDR3 bases are TGCAGCGTTTGGGTAACAGGGAGTACTGGGGCCAACGTCCTGACTTTC.

As for this clone: One end of the junction does not line up with germline, which may come from a read error. The chain has TRBV6-5 and TRBJ2-5, with 8 bases lining up with TRBD2. This CDR3 is built from 14 residues. Germline V gene sequence: CDR1 MNHEY, CDR2 SVGAGI. CDR3: CTSSPGTSQETQYF. In nucleotides, the CDR3 is TGTACCAGCAGTCCCGGGACTAGCCAAGAGACCCAGTACTTC.

The genes are TRBV4-3 and TRBJ2-5; no clear D gene. The CDR3 spans 16 residues. Germline CDR1 LGHNA, CDR2 YSLEER. The V gene lost 0 bases and the J gene lost 2 bases, with 13 bases spanning the gap. CDR3 sequence reads: CASSQDLGTAQETQYF. In nucleotides, the CDR3 is TGCGCCAGCAGCCAAGATCTCGGAACAGCACAAGAGACCCAGTACTTC.

The chain recombines TRBV6-5 with TRBJ2-3, with D maybe TRBD2 (5 bases). The CDR3 totals 14 residues. Germline CDR1 MNHEY, CDR2 SVGAGI. V lost 6 bases to trimming and J lost 3 bases, with 13 bases between them. The CDR3 is CASSPGVWTDTQYF. The DNA of the CDR3 is TGTGCCAGCAGCCCCGGGGTCTGGACAGATACGCAGTATTTT.

V gene TRBV29-1 combines with J gene TRBJ2-7; no firm D call. The CDR3 is made up of 12 amino acids. Germline V gene sequence: CDR1 SQVTM, CDR2 ANQGSEA. V shed 6 bases and J shed 0 bases, with 9 bases lying between them. The CDR3 is CSVRQFSYEQYF. The CDR3 nucleotides are TGCAGCGTCAGGCAGTTCTCCTACGAGCAGTACTTC.

The CDR3 loop reads CASSQEVSGSGNQPQHF. DNA for the CDR3: TGTGCCAGCAGCCAAGAGGTTTCGGGATCGGGCAATCAGCCCCAGCATTTT. The chain recombines TRBV4-2 with TRBJ1-5; D is undetermined. V was pared by 0 bases and J by 2 bases, with 14 bases between. This CDR3 is 17 amino acids long. CDR1 and CDR2 from the germline V gene are LGHNA and YNFKEQ.

This clone has more than one count but fewer than ten. The CDR3 loop reads CASSLDRVYADTQYF. CDR3 sequence (DNA): TGCGCCAGCAGCTTGGACAGGGTGTACGCAGATACGCAGTATTTT. The V gene is TRBV5-1, the J gene TRBJ2-3; a possible D gene is TRBD1 (6 bases). V was cut by 0 bases and J by 4 bases, with 12 bases left in between. The CDR3 covers 15 residues. CDR1 is SGHRS, CDR2 YFSETQ, per germline.

This rearrangement joins TRBV30 to TRBJ2-7; 7 nucleotides align to TRBD1. Germline trimming cut 4 bases from V and 3 bases from J; bases unmatched to any gene: 6. CDR1 and CDR2 (germline): GTSNPN, SVGIG (reference sequence). This CDR3 spans 13 amino acids. CDR3 region: CAWTRDSFYEQYF. CDR3 in DNA: TGTGCCTGGACCCGGGACAGTTTCTACGAGCAGTACTTC. The full variable domain, in which reference TRBV30 and TRBJ2-7 provide the parts outside the CDR3, is SQTIHQWPATLVQPVGSPLSLECTVEGTSNPNLYWYRQAAGRGLQLLFYSVGIGQISSEVPQNLSASRPQDRQFILSSKKLLLSDSGFYLCAWTRDSFYEQYFGPGTRLTVT.

The rearrangement uses TRBV5-6 and TRBJ1-1; D is unclear. CDR1 SGHDT and CDR2 YYEEEE come from the germline V gene. Trimming left V 4 bases short and J 4 bases short, with 11 bases between. There are 13 residues in the CDR3. CDR3 sequence (DNA): TGTGCCAGCAGCCCCGTCTCTAGCACTGAAGCTTTCTTT. This codes for CASSPVSSTEAFF.

The chain combines TRBV6-5 with TRBJ1-4; D ambiguous. Germline CDR1 and CDR2: MNHEY and SVGAGI. Deletions cut 8 bases from V and 10 bases from J, with 14 bases between. This CDR3 spans 12 amino acids. The CDR3 reads CASRWAGGKLFF. The CDR3 nucleotides are TGTGCCAGCCGGTGGGCGGGAGGAAAACTGTTTTTT.

In nucleotides, the CDR3 is TGTGCCAGTAGTGCTAACAGGGCCACTGAAGCTTTCTTT. Amino acids: CASSANRATEAFF. The chain joins TRBV19 to TRBJ1-1, with D possibly being TRBD1 (6 bases). V was trimmed by 5 bases and J by 4 bases, leaving 11 bases between them. The CDR3 sequence is 13 residues long. From germline, CDR1 is LNHDA and CDR2 SQIVND (reference sequence).

This clone was seen just once. The V and J genes are TRBV14 and TRBJ2-7; 10 bases align to TRBD2. CDR1 is SGHDN and CDR2 is FVKESK in the germline V gene. Trimming cost V 0 bases and J 2 bases; bases outside gene matches: 4. This CDR3 is 16 amino acids long. Written as DNA, the CDR3 is TGTGCCAGCAGCCAAGAGCTAGCGGGGGTGCCCTACGAGCAGTACTTC. This encodes CASSQELAGVPYEQYF.

The chain combines TRBV5-1 with TRBJ1-4; 7 bases align to TRBD1. This CDR3 spans 14 amino acids. The germline V gene has CDR1 SGHRS and CDR2 YFSETQ. The junction had 7 bases not matched to a gene; V was cut back by 4 bases and J by 7 bases. CDR3 bases: TGCGCCAGCAGCCAGGGGGAAGGTAGTGAAAAACTGTTTTTT. This codes for CASSQGEGSEKLFF.

The V gene is TRBV7-9, the J gene TRBJ1-2, with TRBD1 identical over 8 bases. Germline V gene sequence: CDR1 SEHNR, CDR2 FQNEAQ (reference sequence). Trimming took 5 bases from V and 4 from J; bases not matched to a gene: 15. The CDR3 contains 17 residues. In nucleotides, the CDR3 is TGTGCCAGCAGCCCGGTAGAGGGACAGGTGACAAGCTATGGCTACACCTTC. Its translation is CASSPVEGQVTSYGYTF.